The rows below give T cell receptor beta chains drawn from one sample of a study of lymphopenia after photon versus proton radiotherapy. Assay used: immunoSEQ multiplex PCR; TCRdb lists only in-frame clones, some missing. The table lists about 20,000 clones, around four fifths of them singletons. This specimen was peripheral blood, taken from a patient treated with photon-based radiotherapy. All receptors derive from a woman between 45 and 60 years old with pancreatic cancer. CDR3s include the opening cysteine and the closing phenylalanine or tryptophan. The order of the fields is J gene, V gene, clone size, D gene, CDR3 DNA, CDR3 protein. D genes are given only for firm matches. For some rows the clone size is stated as once, few or many, or as a class when expanded; others skip it.

>TRBJ2-1|TRBV27|-|TRBD2
TGTGCCAGCAGTTTATCGCCAGCGGGACTTTACAATGAGCAGTTCTTC
CASSLSPAGLYNEQFF
>TRBJ2-1|TRBV4-3|-|TRBD1
TGCGCCAGCAGCCAAGTGACAGGGAATTACAATGAGCAGTTCTTC
CASSQVTGNYNEQFF
>TRBJ2-7|TRBV5-6|few|TRBD1
TGTGCCAGCAGCTCCGATTACAGGGGGACGGTTGAGCAGTACTTC
CASSSDYRGTVEQYF
>TRBJ2-7|TRBV15|-|TRBD1
TGTGCCACCAGCACCCCTTTCGGGACAGGGTCCTACGAGCAGTACTTC
CATSTPFGTGSYEQYF
>TRBJ2-7|TRBV14|few|TRBD2
TGTGCCAGCAGGGGACTAGCCTACGAGCAGTACTTC
CASRGLAYEQYF
>TRBJ2-5|TRBV2|-|TRBD2
TGTGCCAGCAGAGAGGGAGGGGAGACCCAGTACTTC
CASREGGETQYF
>TRBJ1-1|TRBV5-4|once|-
TGTGCCAGCAGCTCCCTTTTTGACAGTCTCACTGAAGCTTTCTTT
CASSSLFDSLTEAFF
>TRBJ2-5|TRBV5-6|-|-
TGTGCCAGCAGCCTCGAGAGGGCGGAGACCCAGTACTTC
CASSLERAETQYF
>TRBJ2-1|TRBV6-5|-|-
TGTGCCAGCAGCCTCTCCGCCGCATCCAGGAATGAGCAGTTCTTC
CASSLSAASRNEQFF
>TRBJ2-5|TRBV28|-|-
TGTGCCAGCAGTTTATTTGACGGAAGCGTAGAGACCCAGTACTTC
CASSLFDGSVETQYF
>TRBJ1-2|TRBV7-2|-|TRBD1
TGTGCCAGCAGCCCGACAGGGCCCCCGTATGGCTACACCTTC
CASSPTGPPYGYTF
>TRBJ2-1|TRBV18|-|-
TGTGCCAGCTCACTAAGCCCGTTCTCCTACAATGAGCAGTTCTTC
CASSLSPFSYNEQFF
>TRBJ2-3|TRBV18|-|TRBD1
TGTGCCAGCTCTCCCGGGACAGGGGGCCTAGATACGCAGTATTTT
CASSPGTGGLDTQYF
>TRBJ2-7|TRBV27|-|TRBD1
TGTGCCAGCAGTGGCGACAGGGCCCACGAGCAGTACTTC
CASSGDRAHEQYF
>TRBJ2-7|TRBV2|-|TRBD1
TGTGCCAGCAGTGAAGAGACAGGGCCGAACTACGAGCAGTACTTC
CASSEETGPNYEQYF
>TRBJ2-5|TRBV5-6|-|TRBD1
TGTGCCAGCACTCCCGGGACAGGGAGAGAGACCCAGTACTTC
CASTPGTGRETQYF
>TRBJ2-1|TRBV27|-|TRBD2
TGTGCCAGCGAAGGGACTAGCGGGCGAAGTCCCACGTTCTTC
CASEGTSGRSPTFF
>TRBJ2-1|TRBV5-1|-|-
TGCGCCAGCAGCTTCTCGCTAGGTTCCCGGGCCAATGAGCAGTTCTTC
CASSFSLGSRANEQFF
>TRBJ2-5|TRBV5-8|-|-
TGTGCCAGCAGCTTGGGTCCTAGGGGGACCCAGTACTTC
CASSLGPRGTQYF
>TRBJ1-5|TRBV19|-|TRBD1
TGTGCCAGTAGTATACATAACAGGGGAGCGGGGCAGCCCCAGCATTTT
CASSIHNRGAGQPQHF
>TRBJ2-3|TRBV18|-|-
TGTGCCAGCTCACCGGTCTATGGCGCCACAGATACGCAGTATTTT
CASSPVYGATDTQYF
>TRBJ2-1|TRBV29-1|-|TRBD2
TGCAGCGCTCCCCTCTCACTAGCGGGAGTTGGTGAGCAGTTCTTC
CSAPLSLAGVGEQFF
>TRBJ2-3|TRBV19|-|-
TGTGCCAGTAGCCAGAAAGCTGACACAGATACGCAGTATTTT
CASSQKADTDTQYF
>TRBJ2-7|TRBV28|once|TRBD1
TGTGCCAGCAGTTTCCCGGGACAGGGGGCCTCCGAGCAGTACTTC
CASSFPGQGASEQYF
>TRBJ2-1|TRBV7-9|-|-
TGTGCCAGCAGCCAGGGGAGGCGGGAGTTAGAGGGGGAGCAGTTCTTC
CASSQGRRELEGEQFF
>TRBJ1-6|TRBV7-4|-|TRBD1
TGTGCCAGCAGCTCGACAGGGAATAATTCACCCCTCCACTTT
CASSSTGNNSPLHF
>TRBJ2-7|TRBV6-6|-|-
TGTGCCAGCAGTTCCGGGGGTATAGGCTACGAGCAGTACTTC
CASSSGGIGYEQYF
>TRBJ2-1|TRBV18|-|TRBD2
TGTGCCAGCTCCCGACAACGACTAGCGGGAGAGGGTGAGCAGTTCTTC
CASSRQRLAGEGEQFF
>TRBJ2-1|TRBV18|-|-
TGTGCCAGCTCCCCCGGGACCACAGATGAGCAGTTCTTC
CASSPGTTDEQFF
>TRBJ1-1|TRBV2|few|-
TGTGCCAGCAGTGAAGGAGCCTGGGGGAACACTGAAGCTTTCTTT
CASSEGAWGNTEAFF
>TRBJ2-1|TRBV7-3|-|TRBD2
TGTGCCAGCAGCTTGGGACTACCTCTCTCCAATGAGCAGTTCTTC
CASSLGLPLSNEQFF
>TRBJ2-7|TRBV5-1|-|-
TGCGCCAGCAGCTTGGGACTTCCACAGGGCGAGCAGTACTTC
CASSLGLPQGEQYF
>TRBJ2-1|TRBV19|-|TRBD1
TGTGCCAGTAGTATGGACAGGGGCTCTTACAATGAGCAGTTCTTC
CASSMDRGSYNEQFF
>TRBJ1-5|TRBV19|-|TRBD1
TGTGCCAGTAGTATAATCGGGACAGGCGGTATACCCCAGCATTTT
CASSIIGTGGIPQHF
>TRBJ2-1|TRBV5-3|few|-
TGTGCCAGAAGTCTTAGACGCGGGGACAGACCAAACAATGAGCAGTTCTTC
CARSLRRGDRPNNEQFF
>TRBJ2-6|TRBV7-3|-|-
TGTGCCAGCAGCTTAAAAGGCGGGGGCGGCTCTGGGGCCAACGTCCTGACTTTC
CASSLKGGGGSGANVLTF
>TRBJ2-1|TRBV19|once|-
TGTGCCAGTAGTACTAACTACTACAATGAGCAGTTCTTC
CASSTNYYNEQFF
>TRBJ2-6|TRBV7-3|-|-
TGTGCCAGCAGCTCGGGACTCAACTCTGGGGCCAACGTCCTGACTTTC
CASSSGLNSGANVLTF
>TRBJ1-1|TRBV27|-|TRBD1
TGTGCCAGCAGTTTAACAGGGGGCACTGAAGCTTTCTTT
CASSLTGGTEAFF
>TRBJ2-2|TRBV7-9|-|-
TGTGCCAGCAGCTCTCAGGGGCCGCAAGGTGGTGGGCTGTTTTTT
CASSSQGPQGGGLFF
>TRBJ2-5|TRBV11-2|-|TRBD2
TGTGCCAGCAGCTTTAGGCTAGCGGGAGGGCCGGAGACCCAGTACTTC
CASSFRLAGGPETQYF
>TRBJ2-7|TRBV6-5|-|TRBD2
TGTGCCAGCAGCTCGTCTAGCGGTATAACCTACGAGCAGTACTTC
CASSSSSGITYEQYF
>TRBJ2-1|TRBV11-3|-|-
TGTGCCAGCAGCTTAGATACGAATGAGCAGTTCTTC
CASSLDTNEQFF
>TRBJ2-7|TRBV5-1|medium-sized|-
TGCGCCAGCAGCTTGGGGCAGGGGAAGGAGCAGTACTTC
CASSLGQGKEQYF
>TRBJ1-5|TRBV9|-|-
TGTGCCAGCAGCGTAGCACCGAATCAGCCCCAGCATTTT
CASSVAPNQPQHF
>TRBJ2-7|TRBV29-1|-|-
TGCAGCGTCTCAGATAGCTCCTACGAGCAGTACTTC
CSVSDSSYEQYF
>TRBJ2-5|TRBV5-1|-|-
TGCGCCAGCAGCTTGGGGGGAGAGAGGTTAGAGACCCAGTACTTC
CASSLGGERLETQYF
>TRBJ2-5|TRBV13|few|TRBD1
TGTGCCAGCAGCTTTCGGGACAGTCAAGAGACCCAGTACTTC
CASSFRDSQETQYF
>TRBJ1-1|TRBV10-1|once|-
TGCGCCAGCAGTGAGTCAGGACCGAACACTGAAGCTTTCTTT
CASSESGPNTEAFF
>TRBJ1-5|TRBV19|-|TRBD1
TGTGCCAGTAGTATAGGACGGTGGACCGGGACAGGTGGCAATCAGCCCCAGCATTTT
CASSIGRWTGTGGNQPQHF
>TRBJ1-2|TRBV5-1|-|-
TGCGCCAGCAGCGGCAGGGTCTATGGCTACACCTTC
CASSGRVYGYTF
>TRBJ1-2|TRBV2|-|-
TGTGCCAGCAGTGGGAGCGCCGTCCGACGCGAGTCGGGCTACACCTTC
CASSGSAVRRESGYTF
>TRBJ1-1|TRBV27|-|-
TGTGCCAGCAGTTTATCGATGTTAGGTAGACCCGAAGCTTTCTTT
CASSLSMLGRPEAFF
>TRBJ2-7|TRBV27|once|TRBD2
TGTGCCAGCAAGAGAGCGGGAGAATTCTACGAGCAGTACTTC
CASKRAGEFYEQYF
>TRBJ2-3|TRBV6-1|-|TRBD1
TGTGCCAGCAGTGAGGGGACAGGGGGTCATACGCAGTATTTT
CASSEGTGGHTQYF
>TRBJ1-2|TRBV29-1|-|TRBD1
TGCAGCGTGGGACAGGGTGTGTATGGCTACACCTTC
CSVGQGVYGYTF
>TRBJ2-2|TRBV21-1|-|-
TGTGCCAGCCGGATCAGCGGGAGATGTACCGGGGAGCTGTTTTTT
CASRISGRCTGELFF
>TRBJ1-2|TRBV28|-|-
TGTGCCAGCAGTTTGGATCGGCAGGGGTATGGCTACACCTTC
CASSLDRQGYGYTF
>TRBJ2-7|TRBV5-1|few|-
TGCGCCAGCAGCTTGGTGGTATCCCCCTACGAGCAGTACTTC
CASSLVVSPYEQYF
>TRBJ2-1|TRBV5-6|-|-
TGTGCCAGCAGCTCTCAACGGACAGCTTACAATGAGCAGTTCTTC
CASSSQRTAYNEQFF